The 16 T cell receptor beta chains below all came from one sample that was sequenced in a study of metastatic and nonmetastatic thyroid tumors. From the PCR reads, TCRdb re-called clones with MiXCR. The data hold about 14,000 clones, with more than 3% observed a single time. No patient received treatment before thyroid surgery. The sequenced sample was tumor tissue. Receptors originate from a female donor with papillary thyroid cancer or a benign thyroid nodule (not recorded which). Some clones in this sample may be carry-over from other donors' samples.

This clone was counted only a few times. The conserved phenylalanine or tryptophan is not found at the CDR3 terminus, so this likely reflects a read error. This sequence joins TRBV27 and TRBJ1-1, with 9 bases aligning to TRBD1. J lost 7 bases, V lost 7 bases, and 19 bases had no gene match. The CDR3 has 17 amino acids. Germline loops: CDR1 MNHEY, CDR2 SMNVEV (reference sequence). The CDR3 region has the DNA TGTGCCAGCACCGCGGGGGGGCGGTGGGACAGGGTGGGTGAAGCTTTCCTT. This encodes CASTAGGRWDRVGEAFL.

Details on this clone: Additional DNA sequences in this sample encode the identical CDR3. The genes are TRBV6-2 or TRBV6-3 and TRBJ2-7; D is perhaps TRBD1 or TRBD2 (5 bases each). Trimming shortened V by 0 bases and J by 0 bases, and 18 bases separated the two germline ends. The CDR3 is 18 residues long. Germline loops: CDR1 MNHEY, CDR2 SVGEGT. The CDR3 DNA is TGTGCCAGCAGTTACTCGATAACGCTCGGGACCTTCTCCTACGAGCAGTACTTC. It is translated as CASSYSITLGTFSYEQYF.

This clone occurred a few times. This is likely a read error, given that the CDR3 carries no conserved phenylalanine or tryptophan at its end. The CDR3 reads CASSPHGANYGYTL. The CDR3 nucleotides are TGTGCCAGCAGCCCCCACGGGGCGAACTATGGCTACACCCTC. The rearrangement uses TRBV11-2 and TRBJ1-2; TRBD1 is a possible D gene (5 bases). The V and J ends lost 5 bases and 2 bases respectively, with 12 bases between them. This CDR3 is 14 amino acids long. Germline V gives CDR1 SGHAT, CDR2 FQNNGV.

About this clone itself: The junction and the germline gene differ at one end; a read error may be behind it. Here the CDR3 DNA reads TGTGCCAGCAGTGACTCCCCGGGGCCTTCCTACGAGCAGTACTTC. Protein: CASSDSPGPSYEQYF. The chain couples TRBV6-5 to TRBJ2-7; D might be TRBD1 or TRBD2, each matching 5 bases. Germline assignment: CDR1 MNHEY and CDR2 SVGAGI. This CDR3 has 15 amino acids.

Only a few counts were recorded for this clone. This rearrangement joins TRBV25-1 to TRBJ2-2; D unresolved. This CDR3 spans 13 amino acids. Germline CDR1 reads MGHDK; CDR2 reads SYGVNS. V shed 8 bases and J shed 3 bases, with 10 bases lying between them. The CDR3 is CASERLDTGELFF. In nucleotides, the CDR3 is TGTGCCAGCGAAAGGTTGGACACCGGGGAGCTGTTTTTT.

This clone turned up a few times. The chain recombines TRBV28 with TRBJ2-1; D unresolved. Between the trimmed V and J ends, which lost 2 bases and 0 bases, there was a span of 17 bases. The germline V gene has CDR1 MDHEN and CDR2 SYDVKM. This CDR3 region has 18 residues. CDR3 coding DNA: TGTGCCAGCAGTTTAATGGGCATCCCTCCTTTCTCCTACAATGAGCAGTTCTTC. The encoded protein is CASSLMGIPPFSYNEQFF.

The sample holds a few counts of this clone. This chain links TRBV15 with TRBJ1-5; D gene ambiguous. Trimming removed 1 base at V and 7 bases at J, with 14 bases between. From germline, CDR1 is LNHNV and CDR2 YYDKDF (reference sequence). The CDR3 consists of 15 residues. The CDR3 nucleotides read TGTGCCACCAGCAGAGGCAGTAACAGTGGCCAGCCCCAGCATTTT. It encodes CATSRGSNSGQPQHF.

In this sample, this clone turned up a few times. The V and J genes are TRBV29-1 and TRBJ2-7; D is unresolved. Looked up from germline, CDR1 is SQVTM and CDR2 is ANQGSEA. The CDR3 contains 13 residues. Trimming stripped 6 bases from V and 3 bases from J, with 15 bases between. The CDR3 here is CSVGDTQHYEQYF. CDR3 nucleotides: TGCAGCGTCGGCGACACCCAGCACTACGAGCAGTACTTC.

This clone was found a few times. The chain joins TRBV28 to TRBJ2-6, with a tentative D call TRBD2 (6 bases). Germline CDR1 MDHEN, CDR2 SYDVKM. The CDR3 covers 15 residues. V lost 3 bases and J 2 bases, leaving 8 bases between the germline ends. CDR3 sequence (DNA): TGTGCCAGCAGTTTGGGGGGAGCTGGGGCCAACGTCCTGACTTTC. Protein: CASSLGGAGANVLTF. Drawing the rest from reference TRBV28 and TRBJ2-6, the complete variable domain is DVKVTQSSRYLVKRTGEKVFLECVQDMDHENMFWYRQDPGLGLRLIYFSYDVKMKEKGDIPEGYSVSREKKERFSLILESASTNQTSMYLCASSLGGAGANVLTFGAGSRLTVL.

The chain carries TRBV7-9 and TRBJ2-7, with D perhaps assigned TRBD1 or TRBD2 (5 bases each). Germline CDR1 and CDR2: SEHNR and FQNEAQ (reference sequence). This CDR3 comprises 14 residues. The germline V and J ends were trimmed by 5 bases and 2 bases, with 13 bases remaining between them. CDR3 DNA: TGTGCCAGCAGCGACAGTCGGGGCCCCTACGAGCAGTACTTC. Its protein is CASSDSRGPYEQYF. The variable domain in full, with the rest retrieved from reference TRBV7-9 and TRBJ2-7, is DTGVSQNPRHKITKRGQNVTFRCDPISEHNRLYWYRQTLGQGPEFLTYFQNEAQLEKSRLLSDRFSAERPKGSFSTLEIQRTEQGDSAMYLCASSDSRGPYEQYFGPGTRLTVT.

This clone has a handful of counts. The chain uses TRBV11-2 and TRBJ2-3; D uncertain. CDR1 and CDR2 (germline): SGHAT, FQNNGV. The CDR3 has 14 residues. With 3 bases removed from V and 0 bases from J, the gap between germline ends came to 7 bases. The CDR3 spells CASSFMTSTDTQYF. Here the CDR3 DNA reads TGTGCCAGCAGCTTCATGACTAGCACAGATACGCAGTATTTT.

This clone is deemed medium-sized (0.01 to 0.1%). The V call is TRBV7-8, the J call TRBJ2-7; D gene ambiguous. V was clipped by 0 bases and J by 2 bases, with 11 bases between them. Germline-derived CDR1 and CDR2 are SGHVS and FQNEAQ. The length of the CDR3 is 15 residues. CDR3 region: CASSLAVGPPYEQYF. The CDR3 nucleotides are TGTGCCAGCAGCTTAGCGGTTGGACCACCCTACGAGCAGTACTTC. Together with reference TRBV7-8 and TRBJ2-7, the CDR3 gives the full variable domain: GAGVSQSPRYKVAKRGQDVALRCDPISGHVSLFWYQQALGQGPEFLTYFQNEAQLDKSGLPSDRFFAERPEGSVSTLKIQRTQQEDSAVYLCASSLAVGPPYEQYFGPGTRLTVT.

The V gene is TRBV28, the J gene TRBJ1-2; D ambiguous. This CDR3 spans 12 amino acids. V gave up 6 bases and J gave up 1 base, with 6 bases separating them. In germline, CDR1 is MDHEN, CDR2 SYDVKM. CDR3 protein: CASSRGNYGYTF. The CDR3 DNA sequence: TGTGCCAGCAGCCGTGGTAACTATGGCTACACCTTC.

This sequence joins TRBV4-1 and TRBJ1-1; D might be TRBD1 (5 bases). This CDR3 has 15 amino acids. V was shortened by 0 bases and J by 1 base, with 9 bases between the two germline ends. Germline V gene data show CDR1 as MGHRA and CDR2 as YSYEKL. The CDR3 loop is CASSQEGAQNTEAFF. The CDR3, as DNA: TGCGCCAGCAGCCAAGAAGGGGCCCAGAACACTGAAGCTTTCTTT.

The CDR3 nucleotides read TGTGCCAGCAGATTCTACACAGGGGGCTCAGAGACCCAGTACTTC. Protein sequence: CASRFYTGGSETQYF. This chain links TRBV7-2 with TRBJ2-5; TRBD1 aligns across 9 bases. Germline CDR1 is SGHTA and CDR2 is FQGNSA. The ends lost 6 bases at V and 4 bases at J; junction bases unmatched: 9. This CDR3 spans 15 amino acids.

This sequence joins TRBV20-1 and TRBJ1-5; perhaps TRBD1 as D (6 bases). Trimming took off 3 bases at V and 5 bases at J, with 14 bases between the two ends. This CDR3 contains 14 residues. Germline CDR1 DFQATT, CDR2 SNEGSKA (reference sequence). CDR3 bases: TGCAGTGCTAGCTATACAGGGATAGATCAGCCCCAGCATTTT. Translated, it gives CSASYTGIDQPQHF.